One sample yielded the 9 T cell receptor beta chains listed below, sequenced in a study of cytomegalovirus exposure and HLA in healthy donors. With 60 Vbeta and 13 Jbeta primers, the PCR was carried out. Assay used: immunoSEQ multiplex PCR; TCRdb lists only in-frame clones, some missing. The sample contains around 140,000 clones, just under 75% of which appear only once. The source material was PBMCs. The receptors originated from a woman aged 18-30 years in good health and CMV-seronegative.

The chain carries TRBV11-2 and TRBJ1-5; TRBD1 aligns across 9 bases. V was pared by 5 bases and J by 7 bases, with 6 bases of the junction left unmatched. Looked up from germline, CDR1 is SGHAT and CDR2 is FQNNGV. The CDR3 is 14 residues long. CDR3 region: CASSPDRGGQPQHF. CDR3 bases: TGTGCCAGCAGCCCTGACAGGGGGGGCCAGCCCCAGCATTTT.

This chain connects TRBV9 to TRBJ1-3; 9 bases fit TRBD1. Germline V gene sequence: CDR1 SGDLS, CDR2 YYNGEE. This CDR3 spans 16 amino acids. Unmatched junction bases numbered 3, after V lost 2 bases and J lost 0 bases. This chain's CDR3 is CASSVGTGISGNTIYF. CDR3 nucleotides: TGTGCCAGCAGCGTGGGGACAGGGATCTCTGGAAACACCATATATTTT.

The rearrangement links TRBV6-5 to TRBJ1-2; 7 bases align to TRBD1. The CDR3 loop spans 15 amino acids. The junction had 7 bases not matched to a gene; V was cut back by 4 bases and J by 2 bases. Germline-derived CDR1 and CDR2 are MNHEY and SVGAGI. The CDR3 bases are TGTGCCAGCAGTTCTCTAGGGACAGTCAACTATGGCTACACCTTC. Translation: CASSSLGTVNYGYTF.

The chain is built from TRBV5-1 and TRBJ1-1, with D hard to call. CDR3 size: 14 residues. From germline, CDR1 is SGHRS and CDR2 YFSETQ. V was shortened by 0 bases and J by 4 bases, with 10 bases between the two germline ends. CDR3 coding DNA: TGCGCCAGCAGCTTGGGTGCGGGCAGCACTGAAGCTTTCTTT. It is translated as CASSLGAGSTEAFF.

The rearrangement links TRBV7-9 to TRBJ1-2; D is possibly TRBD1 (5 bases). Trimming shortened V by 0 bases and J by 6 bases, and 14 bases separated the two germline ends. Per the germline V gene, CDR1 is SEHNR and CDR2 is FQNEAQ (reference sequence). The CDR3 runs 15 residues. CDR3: CASSLAQAAGHGYTF. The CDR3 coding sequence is TGTGCCAGCAGCTTAGCACAGGCGGCAGGGCATGGCTACACCTTC.

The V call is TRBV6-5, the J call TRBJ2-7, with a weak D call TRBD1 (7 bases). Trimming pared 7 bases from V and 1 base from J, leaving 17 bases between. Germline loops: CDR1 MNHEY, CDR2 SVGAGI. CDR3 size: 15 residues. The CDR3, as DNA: TGTGCCAGCACCCAAAGGAGGGGACAGTCCTACGAGCAGTACTTC. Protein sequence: CASTQRRGQSYEQYF.

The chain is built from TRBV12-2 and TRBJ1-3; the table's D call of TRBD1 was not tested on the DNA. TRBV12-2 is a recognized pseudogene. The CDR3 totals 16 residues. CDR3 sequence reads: CASRRTGTSSGNTIYF. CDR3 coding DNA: TGTGCAAGTCGCCGGACAGGCACTTCCTCTGGAAACACCATATATTTT.

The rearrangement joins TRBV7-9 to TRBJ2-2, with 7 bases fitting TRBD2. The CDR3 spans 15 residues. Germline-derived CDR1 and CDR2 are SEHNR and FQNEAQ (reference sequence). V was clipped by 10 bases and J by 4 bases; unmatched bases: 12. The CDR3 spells CAITEGRAGTGELFF. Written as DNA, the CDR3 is TGTGCCATCACAGAGGGGAGGGCCGGCACCGGGGAGCTGTTTTTT. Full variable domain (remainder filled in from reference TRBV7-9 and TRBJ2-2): DTGVSQNPRHKITKRGQNVTFRCDPISEHNRLYWYRQTLGQGPEFLTYFQNEAQLEKSRLLSDRFSAERPKGSFSTLEIQRTEQGDSAMYLCAITEGRAGTGELFFGEGSRLTVL.

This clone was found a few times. CDR3 sequence reads: CASSATYGQGGSYTF. The CDR3, as DNA: TGTGCCAGCAGCGCCACATACGGACAGGGAGGGAGCTACACCTTC. J is TRBJ1-2 and V is TRBV9, with TRBD1 identical over 8 bases. CDR1 and CDR2 from the germline V gene are SGDLS and YYNGEE. After removal of 3 bases from V and 9 bases from J, the junction contained 13 bases not matched to a gene. The CDR3 is 15 residues long.